What follows is one TCR delta chain and its context. Ten or more counts support this clone. The antigen it recognizes is unknown. The TCRdb protein comes from a much larger clone and disagrees with this DNA's translation at residue 7, likely due to a read error; the protein given here is derived from the DNA. This entry is derived from a study of γδ T cells in repeated Plasmodium falciparum infection (TCRdb year 2021). About the full investigation: The natural-infection arm enrolled Malian children exposed to intense seasonal malaria transmission, compared against age and gender matched Australian children. Using both natural infection in Mali and controlled human malaria infection, the study looked at the way repeated Plasmodium falciparum infection shapes the human gammadelta T cell repertoire. Malian gammadelta TCR repertoires were analysed cross-sectionally in periods with no transmission and longitudinally across episodes of acute febrile malaria. Samples from controlled-infection subjects were taken at baseline, right before selected infections, and 21 days after each infection. About five malaria-naive U.S. adults underwent four controlled human malaria infections by bites from P. falciparum NF54-infected Anopheles stephensi mosquitoes over approximately 620 days.

The paper as a whole reports these results and caveats: Compared with Australian children, Malian children appeared to have Vdelta2-negative gammadelta TCR repertoires that were more clonally expanded, less diverse and less shared. Vgamma9/Vdelta2+ TCR repertoires showed a highly stable polyclonal repertoire over time and infection, with many inter-individual overlapping TCRgamma sequences. In Vdelta2-negative gammadelta TCR repertoires, which were largely Vdelta1+, repeated controlled infections appeared to drive waves of new clonotype selection. Analysis of inter-individual variability in gammadelta T cell responses was limited by the small size of the controlled-infection cohort. The Malian cohort came from a small rural village of predominantly one ethnic group, limiting generalizability.

For bulk TCR repertoire analysis, Vgamma9/Vdelta2+ and Vdelta2-negative gammadelta T cell populations were flow-sorted out of peripheral blood mononuclear cells. The trim is 7 bases for V and 0 bases for J, with a gap of 12 bases between the germline ends. The germline V gene provides CDR1 TSWWSYY and CDR2 QGS. Spanning cysteine to phenylalanine, the CDR3 consists of 13 amino acids. The CDR3 DNA has 39 bases and is translated from base 1. The library was produced with multiplex PCR. The instrument was an Illumina MiSeq. Each sorted gammadelta T cell sample was sequenced for both the TCR gamma (TRG) and TCR delta (TRD) chains. The authors' pipeline ran thus. The repertoire analyses used clonotype tree plots, the accumulated frequency of the top 20 clonotypes, and diversity index (DI) and D75 metrics. With CATT, TCRdb called clones again from the public reads; duplicate DNA rows were later joined. The V and J calls here are based on TCRdb, not the publication. Within this sample are 45,000 to 60,000 delta-chain clones, with roughly 2% of them counted one time only. The top ten constitute around 24% of the sample.

The sequence derives from a pool of human donors (malaria-infected and uninfected, not separated). This receptor chain uses TRDV1 and TRDJ4, with the D gene uncertain. The J gene, left out of TCRdb, was set here by checking the DNA against germline. Material for sequencing was gamma-delta T cells from blood. This receptor has the CDR3 CALESRCARPLIF. The nucleotide sequence reads as follows: TGTGCTCTTGAGTCGCGATGCGCCAGACCCCTGATCTTT.